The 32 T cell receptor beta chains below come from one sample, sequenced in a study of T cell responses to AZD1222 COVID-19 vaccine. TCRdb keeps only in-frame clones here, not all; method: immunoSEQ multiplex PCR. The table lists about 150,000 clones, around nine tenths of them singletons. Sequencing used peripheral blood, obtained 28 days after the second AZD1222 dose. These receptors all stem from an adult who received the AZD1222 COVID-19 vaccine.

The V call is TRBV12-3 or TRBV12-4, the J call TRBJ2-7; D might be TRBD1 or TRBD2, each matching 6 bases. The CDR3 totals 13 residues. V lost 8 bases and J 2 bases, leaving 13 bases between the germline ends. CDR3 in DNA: TGTGCCAGCGGGTTGAGGGGGGCCTACGAGCAGTACTTC. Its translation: CASGLRGAYEQYF.

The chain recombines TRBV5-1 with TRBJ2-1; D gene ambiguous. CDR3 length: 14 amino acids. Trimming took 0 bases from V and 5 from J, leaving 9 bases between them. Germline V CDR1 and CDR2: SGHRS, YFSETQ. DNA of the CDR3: TGCGCCAGCAGCTTGGGTCAGGCTAACAATGAGCAGTTCTTC. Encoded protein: CASSLGQANNEQFF.

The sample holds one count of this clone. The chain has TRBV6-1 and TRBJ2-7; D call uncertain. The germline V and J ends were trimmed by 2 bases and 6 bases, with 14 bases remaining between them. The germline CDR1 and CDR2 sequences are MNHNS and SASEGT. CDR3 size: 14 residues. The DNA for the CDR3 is TGTGCCAGCAGTGAATTCCTAGGTCGAAGCGAGCAGTACTTC. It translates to CASSEFLGRSEQYF.

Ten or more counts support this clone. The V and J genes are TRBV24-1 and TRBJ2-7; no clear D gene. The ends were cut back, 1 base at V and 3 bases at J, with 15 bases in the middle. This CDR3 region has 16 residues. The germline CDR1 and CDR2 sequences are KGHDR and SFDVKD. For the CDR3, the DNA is TGTGCCACCAGTGATTTATTCCCTGGCAGGATCTACGAGCAGTACTTC. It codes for CATSDLFPGRIYEQYF.

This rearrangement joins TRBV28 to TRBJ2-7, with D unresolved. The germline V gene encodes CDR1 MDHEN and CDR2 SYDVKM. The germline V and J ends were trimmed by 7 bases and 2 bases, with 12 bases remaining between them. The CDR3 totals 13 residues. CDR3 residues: CASMGYTTYEQYF. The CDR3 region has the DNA TGTGCCAGCATGGGCTATACAACCTACGAGCAGTACTTC.

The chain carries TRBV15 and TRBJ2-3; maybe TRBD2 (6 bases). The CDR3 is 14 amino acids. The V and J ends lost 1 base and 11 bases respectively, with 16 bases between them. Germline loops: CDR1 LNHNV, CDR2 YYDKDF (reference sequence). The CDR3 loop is CATSRGGTLGGQYF. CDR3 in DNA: TGTGCCACCAGCAGAGGGGGGACTCTTGGTGGGCAGTATTTT.

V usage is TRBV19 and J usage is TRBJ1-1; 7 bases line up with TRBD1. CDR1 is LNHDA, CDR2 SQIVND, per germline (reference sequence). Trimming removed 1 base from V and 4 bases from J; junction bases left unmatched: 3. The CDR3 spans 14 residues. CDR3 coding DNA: TGTGCCAGTAGTATAGTTTCAGGGGGCACTGAAGCTTTCTTT. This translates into CASSIVSGGTEAFF.

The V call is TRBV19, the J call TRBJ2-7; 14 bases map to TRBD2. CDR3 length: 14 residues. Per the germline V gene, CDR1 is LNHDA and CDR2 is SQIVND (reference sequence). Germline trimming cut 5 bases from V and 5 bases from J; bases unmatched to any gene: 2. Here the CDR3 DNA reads TGTGCCAGTAGTCGGACTAGCGGGAGGAACGAGCAGTACTTC. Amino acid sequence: CASSRTSGRNEQYF.

CDR3 loop: CASSERAGKEQFF. In DNA form, the CDR3 reads TGTGCCAGCAGCGAGAGAGCGGGAAAGGAGCAGTTCTTC. The chain carries TRBV5-4 and TRBJ2-1; the match to TRBD2 covers 7 bases. The length of the CDR3 is 13 residues. CDR1 and CDR2 (germline): SGHNT, YYREEE (reference sequence). The trim removed 4 bases at V and 10 bases at J, leaving 8 bases unmatched.

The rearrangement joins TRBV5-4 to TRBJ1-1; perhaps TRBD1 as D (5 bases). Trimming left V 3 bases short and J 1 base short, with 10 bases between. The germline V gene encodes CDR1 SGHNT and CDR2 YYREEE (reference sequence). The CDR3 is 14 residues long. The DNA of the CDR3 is TGTGCCAGCAGCTCGGGACGGCAGAACACTGAAGCTTTCTTT. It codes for CASSSGRQNTEAFF.

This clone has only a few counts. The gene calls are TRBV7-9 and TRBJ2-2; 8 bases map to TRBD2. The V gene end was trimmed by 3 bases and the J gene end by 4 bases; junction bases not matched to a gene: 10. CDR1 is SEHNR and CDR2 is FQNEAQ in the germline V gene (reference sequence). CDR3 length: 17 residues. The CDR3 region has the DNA TGTGCCAGCAGCTTCGGACTAGCCCAGTCGGGCACCGGGGAGCTGTTTTTT. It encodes CASSFGLAQSGTGELFF. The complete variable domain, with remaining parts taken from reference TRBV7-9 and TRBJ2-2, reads DTGVSQNPRHKITKRGQNVTFRCDPISEHNRLYWYRQTLGQGPEFLTYFQNEAQLEKSRLLSDRFSAERPKGSFSTLEIQRTEQGDSAMYLCASSFGLAQSGTGELFFGEGSRLTVL.

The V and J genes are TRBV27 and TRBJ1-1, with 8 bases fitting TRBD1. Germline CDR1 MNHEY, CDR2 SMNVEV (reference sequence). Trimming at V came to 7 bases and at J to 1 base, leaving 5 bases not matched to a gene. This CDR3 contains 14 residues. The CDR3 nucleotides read TGTGCCAGCATTGGGACAGGAGGGAACACTGAAGCTTTCTTT. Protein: CASIGTGGNTEAFF.

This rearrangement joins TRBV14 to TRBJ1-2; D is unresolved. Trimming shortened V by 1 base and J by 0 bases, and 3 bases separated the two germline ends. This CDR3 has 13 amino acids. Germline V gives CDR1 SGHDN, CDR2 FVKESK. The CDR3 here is CASSQGTNYGYTF. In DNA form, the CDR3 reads TGTGCCAGCAGCCAAGGTACTAACTATGGCTACACCTTC.

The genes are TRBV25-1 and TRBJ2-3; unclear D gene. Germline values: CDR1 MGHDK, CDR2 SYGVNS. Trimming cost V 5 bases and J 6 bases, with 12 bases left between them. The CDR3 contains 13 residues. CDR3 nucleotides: TGTGCCAGCAGTAAAGGGCTACGGGATACGCAGTATTTT. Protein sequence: CASSKGLRDTQYF.

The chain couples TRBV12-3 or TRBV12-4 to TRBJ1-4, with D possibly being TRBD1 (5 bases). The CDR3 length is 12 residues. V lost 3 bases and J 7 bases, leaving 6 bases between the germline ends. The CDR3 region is CASSFGGEKLFF. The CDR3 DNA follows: TGTGCCAGCAGTTTTGGGGGTGAAAAACTGTTTTTT.

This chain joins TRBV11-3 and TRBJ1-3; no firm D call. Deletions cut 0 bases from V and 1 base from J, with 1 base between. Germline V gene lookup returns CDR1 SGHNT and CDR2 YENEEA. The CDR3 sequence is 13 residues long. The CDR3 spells CASSLESGNTIYF. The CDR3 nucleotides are TGTGCCAGCAGCTTAGAATCTGGAAACACCATATATTTT. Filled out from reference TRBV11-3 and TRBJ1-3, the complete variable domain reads EAGVVQSPRYKIIEKKQPVAFWCNPISGHNTLYWYLQNLGQGPELLIRYENEEAVDDSQLPKDRFSAERLKGVDSTLKIQPAELGDSAVYLCASSLESGNTIYFGEGSWLTVV.

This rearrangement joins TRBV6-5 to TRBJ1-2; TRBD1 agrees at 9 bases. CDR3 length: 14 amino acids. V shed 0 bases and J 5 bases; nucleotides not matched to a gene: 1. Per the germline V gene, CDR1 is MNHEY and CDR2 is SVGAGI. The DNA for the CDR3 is TGTGCCAGCAGTTACTCGGGACAGGGTTATGGCTACACCTTC. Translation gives CASSYSGQGYGYTF.

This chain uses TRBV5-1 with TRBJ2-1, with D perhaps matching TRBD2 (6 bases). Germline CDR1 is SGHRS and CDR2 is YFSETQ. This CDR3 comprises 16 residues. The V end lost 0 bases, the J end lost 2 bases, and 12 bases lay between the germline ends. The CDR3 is CASSLAGVGAYNEQFF. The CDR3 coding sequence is TGCGCCAGCAGCTTGGCGGGGGTAGGTGCCTACAATGAGCAGTTCTTC.

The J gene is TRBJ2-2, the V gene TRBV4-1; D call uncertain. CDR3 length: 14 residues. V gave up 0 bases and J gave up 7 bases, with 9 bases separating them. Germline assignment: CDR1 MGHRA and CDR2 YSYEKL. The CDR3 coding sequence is TGCGCCAGCAGCCAAGATGGTGTGTACGGGGAGCTGTTTTTT. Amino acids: CASSQDGVYGELFF.

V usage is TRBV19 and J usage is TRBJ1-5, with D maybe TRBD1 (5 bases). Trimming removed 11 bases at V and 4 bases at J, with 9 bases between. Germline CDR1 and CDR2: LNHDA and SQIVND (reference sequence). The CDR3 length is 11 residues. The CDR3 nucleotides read TGTGCCGGGGGGATAAATCAGCCCCAGCATTTT. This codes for CAGGINQPQHF.

The CDR3 region has the DNA TGCAGTGCTAGTAGACAGGGGGGGAGCACAGATACGCAGTATTTT. It specifies CSASRQGGSTDTQYF. The chain is built from TRBV20-1 and TRBJ2-3, with 9 bases lining up with TRBD1. This CDR3 is built from 15 residues. After removal of 3 bases from V and 0 bases from J, the junction contained 4 bases not matched to a gene. Germline assignment: CDR1 DFQATT and CDR2 SNEGSKA (reference sequence).

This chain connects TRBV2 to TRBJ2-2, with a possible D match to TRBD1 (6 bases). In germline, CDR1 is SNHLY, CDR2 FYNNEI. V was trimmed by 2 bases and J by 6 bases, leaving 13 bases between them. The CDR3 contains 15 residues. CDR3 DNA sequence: TGTGCCAGCAGTGAAAATGTCAGGGGTGCCGGGGAGCTGTTTTTT. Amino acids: CASSENVRGAGELFF.

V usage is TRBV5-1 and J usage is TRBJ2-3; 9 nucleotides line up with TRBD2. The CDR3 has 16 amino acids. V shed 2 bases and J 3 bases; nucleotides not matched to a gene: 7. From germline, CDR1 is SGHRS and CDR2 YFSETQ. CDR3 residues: CASSFISGSETDTQYF. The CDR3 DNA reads TGCGCCAGCAGCTTTATTAGCGGGAGTGAGACAGATACGCAGTATTTT.

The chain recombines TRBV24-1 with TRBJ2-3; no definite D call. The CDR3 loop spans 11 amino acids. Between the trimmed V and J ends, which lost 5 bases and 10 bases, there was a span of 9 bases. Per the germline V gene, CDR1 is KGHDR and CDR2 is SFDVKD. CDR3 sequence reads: CATSAGSAQYF. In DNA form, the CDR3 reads TGTGCCACCAGTGCCGGGTCGGCGCAGTATTTT.

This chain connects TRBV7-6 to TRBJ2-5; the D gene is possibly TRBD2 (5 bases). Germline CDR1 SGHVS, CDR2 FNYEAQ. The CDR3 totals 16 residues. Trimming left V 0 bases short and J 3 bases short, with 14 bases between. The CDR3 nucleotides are TGTGCCAGCAGCTTAGCGGGCGTAGAGGGAGAAGAGACCCAGTACTTC. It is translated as CASSLAGVEGEETQYF. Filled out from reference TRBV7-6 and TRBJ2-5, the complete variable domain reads GAGVSQSPRYKVTKRGQDVALRCDPISGHVSLYWYRQALGQGPEFLTYFNYEAQQDKSGLPNDRFSAERPEGSISTLTIQRTEQRDSAMYRCASSLAGVEGEETQYFGPGTRLLVL.

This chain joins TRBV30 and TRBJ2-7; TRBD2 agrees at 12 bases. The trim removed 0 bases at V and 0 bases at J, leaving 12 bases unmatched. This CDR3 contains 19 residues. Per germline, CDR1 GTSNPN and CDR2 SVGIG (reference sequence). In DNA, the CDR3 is TGTGCCTGGAGTGTATCGGGGACTAGCGGGTACGGCATCTCCTACGAGCAGTACTTC. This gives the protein CAWSVSGTSGYGISYEQYF.

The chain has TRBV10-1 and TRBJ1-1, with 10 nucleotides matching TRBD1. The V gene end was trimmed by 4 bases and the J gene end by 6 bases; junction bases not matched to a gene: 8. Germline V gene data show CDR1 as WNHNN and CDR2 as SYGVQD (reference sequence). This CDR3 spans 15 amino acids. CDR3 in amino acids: CASSAPGQGTPEAFF. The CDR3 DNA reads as TGCGCCAGCAGTGCCCCGGGACAGGGGACCCCTGAAGCTTTCTTT.

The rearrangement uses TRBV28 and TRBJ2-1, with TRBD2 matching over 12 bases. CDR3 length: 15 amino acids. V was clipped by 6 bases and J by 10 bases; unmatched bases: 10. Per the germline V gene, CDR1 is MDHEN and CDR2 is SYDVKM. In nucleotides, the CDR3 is TGTGCCAGCAGCCTACGACTAGCGGGAGTGCGGGAGCAGTTCTTC. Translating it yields CASSLRLAGVREQFF. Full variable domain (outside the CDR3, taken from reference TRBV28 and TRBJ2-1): DVKVTQSSRYLVKRTGEKVFLECVQDMDHENMFWYRQDPGLGLRLIYFSYDVKMKEKGDIPEGYSVSREKKERFSLILESASTNQTSMYLCASSLRLAGVREQFFGPGTRLTVL.

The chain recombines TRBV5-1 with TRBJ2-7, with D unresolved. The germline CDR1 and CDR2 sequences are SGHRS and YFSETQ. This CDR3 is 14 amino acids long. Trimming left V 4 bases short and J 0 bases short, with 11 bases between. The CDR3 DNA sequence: TGCGCCAGCAGCCGGTACGTCACCTCCTACGAGCAGTACTTC. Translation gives CASSRYVTSYEQYF.

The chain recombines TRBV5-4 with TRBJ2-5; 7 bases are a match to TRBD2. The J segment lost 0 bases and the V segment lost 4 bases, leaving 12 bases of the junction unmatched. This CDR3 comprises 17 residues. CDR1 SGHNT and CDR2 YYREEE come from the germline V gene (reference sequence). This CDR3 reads CASSPGGAGGYQETQYF. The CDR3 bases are TGTGCCAGCAGCCCGGGGGGAGCAGGCGGGTACCAAGAGACCCAGTACTTC.

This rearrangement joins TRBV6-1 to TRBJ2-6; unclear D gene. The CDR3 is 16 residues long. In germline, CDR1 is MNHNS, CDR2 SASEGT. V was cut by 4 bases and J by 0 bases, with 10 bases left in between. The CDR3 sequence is CASSATVHSGANVLTF. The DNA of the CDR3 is TGTGCCAGCAGTGCCACTGTGCACTCTGGGGCCAACGTCCTGACTTTC.

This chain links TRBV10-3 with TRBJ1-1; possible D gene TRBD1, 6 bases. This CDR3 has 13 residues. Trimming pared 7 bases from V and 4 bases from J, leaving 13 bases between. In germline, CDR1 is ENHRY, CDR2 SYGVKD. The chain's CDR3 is CAITTGMGTEAFF. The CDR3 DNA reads TGTGCCATCACCACAGGGATGGGCACTGAAGCTTTCTTT.